This T cell receptor beta chain was recovered during a study of T cell responses to AZD1222 COVID-19 vaccine. General observations from the study: Spike-wide vaccine-associated CD4 TCRs dominated at 160-218 and 743-854. Among the donors, most were white British and more were female, and clonal diversity was possibly underestimated.

Libraries were prepared by immunoSEQ multiplex PCR; TCRdb keeps only in-frame clonotypes and omits some of them. The data show over 80,000 clones, about 89% seen once. In regard to this clone: Antigen specificity is unknown.

In germline, CDR1 is SNHLY, CDR2 FYNNEI. V lost 7 bases and J lost 0, with 10 bases in between. The CDR3 is made up of 14 amino acids. This rearrangement joins TRBV2 to TRBJ1-5, with D perhaps TRBD1 (5 bases). The sample here was peripheral blood, taken 28 days after the second AZD1222 dose. The receptor comes from an adult who received the AZD1222 COVID-19 vaccine. The chain's CDR3 is CASTLRDSNQPQHF. The CDR3 DNA reads TGTGCCAGCACGCTCAGGGATAGCAATCAGCCCCAGCATTTT.